Sequencing of this T cell receptor (beta chain) was carried out in a study of shared clonotypes between healthy human individuals. The wider study: The people who gave samples were two women and a few men aged 18 to 49. The study's findings and limits: Larger richness was generally estimated for naive than memory subsets. Among several donors, roughly 5% of naive CD4 clonotypes were found in common.

The protocol was immunoSEQ multiplex PCR, while the TCRdb copy is restricted to in-frame clones and leaves out a portion. The data hold nearly 1 million clones, with approximately 80% observed a single time. A CD45RA-negative memory subset and a CD45RA+ naive subset were separated from the CD4+ cells. Notes on this clone: What it recognizes is unknown. The identical CDR3 is also encoded by other nucleotide sequences in the sample.

The receptor comes from a man between 18 and 35 years old in good health. Sequenced: memory CD4+ T cells sorted from blood. The subset is: CD45RA-negative fraction.

The CDR3 DNA reads as TGTGCCAGCAGCGGGGTGAGCTCTGGAAACACCATATATTTT. Its translation: CASSGVSSGNTIYF. This rearrangement joins TRBV27 to TRBJ1-3; D not resolved. Between the trimmed V and J ends, which lost 6 bases and 0 bases, there was a span of 9 bases. CDR3 length: 14 residues. The germline CDR1 and CDR2 sequences are MNHEY and SMNVEV (reference sequence).